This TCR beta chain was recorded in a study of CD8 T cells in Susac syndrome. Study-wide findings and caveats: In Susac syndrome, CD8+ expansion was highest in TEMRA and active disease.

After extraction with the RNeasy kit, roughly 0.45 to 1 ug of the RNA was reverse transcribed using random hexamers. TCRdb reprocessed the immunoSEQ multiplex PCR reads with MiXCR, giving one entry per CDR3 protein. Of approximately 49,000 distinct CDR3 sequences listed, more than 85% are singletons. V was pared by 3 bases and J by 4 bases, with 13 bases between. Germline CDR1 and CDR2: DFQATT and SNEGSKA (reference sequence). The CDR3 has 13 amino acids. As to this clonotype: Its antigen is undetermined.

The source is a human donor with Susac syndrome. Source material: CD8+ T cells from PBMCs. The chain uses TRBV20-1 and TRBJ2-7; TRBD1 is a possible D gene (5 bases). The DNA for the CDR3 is TGCAGTGCTAGGACAGACCTAAGTTACGAGCAGTACTTC. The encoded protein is CSARTDLSYEQYF.